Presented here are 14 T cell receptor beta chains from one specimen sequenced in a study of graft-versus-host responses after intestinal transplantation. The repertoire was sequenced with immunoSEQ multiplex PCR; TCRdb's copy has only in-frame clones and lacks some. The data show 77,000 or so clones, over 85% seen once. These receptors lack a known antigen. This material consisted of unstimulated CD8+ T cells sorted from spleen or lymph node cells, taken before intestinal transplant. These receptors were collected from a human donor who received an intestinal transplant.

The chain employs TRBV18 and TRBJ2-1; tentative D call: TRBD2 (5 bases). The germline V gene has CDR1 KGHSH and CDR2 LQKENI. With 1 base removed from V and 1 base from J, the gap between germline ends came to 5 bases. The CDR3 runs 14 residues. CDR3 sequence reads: CASSPRESYNEQFF. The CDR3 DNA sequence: TGTGCCAGCTCACCACGGGAGTCCTACAATGAGCAGTTCTTC.

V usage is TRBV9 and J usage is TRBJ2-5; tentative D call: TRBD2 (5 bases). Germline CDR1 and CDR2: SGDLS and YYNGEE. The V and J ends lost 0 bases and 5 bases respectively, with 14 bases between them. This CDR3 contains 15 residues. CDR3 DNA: TGTGCCAGCAGCGTAGAAACCTCGACGGGGGAGACCCAGTACTTC. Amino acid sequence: CASSVETSTGETQYF.

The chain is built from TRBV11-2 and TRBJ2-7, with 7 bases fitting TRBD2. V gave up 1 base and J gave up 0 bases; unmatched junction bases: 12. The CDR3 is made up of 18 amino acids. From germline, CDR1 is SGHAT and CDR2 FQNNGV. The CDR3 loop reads CASSLGYAQRDLSYEQYF. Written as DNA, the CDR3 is TGTGCCAGCAGCTTAGGGTATGCCCAGCGGGACCTCTCCTACGAGCAGTACTTC. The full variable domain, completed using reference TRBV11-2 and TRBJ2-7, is EAGVAQSPRYKIIEKRQSVAFWCNPISGHATLYWYQQILGQGPKLLIQFQNNGVVDDSQLPKDRFSAERLKGVDSTLKIQPAKLEDSAVYLCASSLGYAQRDLSYEQYFGPGTRLTVT.

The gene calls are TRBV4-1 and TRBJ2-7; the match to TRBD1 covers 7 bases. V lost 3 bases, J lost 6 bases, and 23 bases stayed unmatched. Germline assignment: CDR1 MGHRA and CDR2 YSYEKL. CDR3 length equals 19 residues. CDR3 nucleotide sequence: TGCGCCAGCAGCCATCCTGGACAGGTGAAAAGAGGGGTTTTTAGCGAGCAGTACTTC. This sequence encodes CASSHPGQVKRGVFSEQYF.

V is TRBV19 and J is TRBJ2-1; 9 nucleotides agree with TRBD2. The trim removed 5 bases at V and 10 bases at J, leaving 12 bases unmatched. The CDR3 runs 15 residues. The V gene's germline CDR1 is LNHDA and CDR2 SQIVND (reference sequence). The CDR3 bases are TGTGCCAGTAGTTCCGGACTAGCGCACTTTAGGGAGCAGTTCTTC. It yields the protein CASSSGLAHFREQFF.

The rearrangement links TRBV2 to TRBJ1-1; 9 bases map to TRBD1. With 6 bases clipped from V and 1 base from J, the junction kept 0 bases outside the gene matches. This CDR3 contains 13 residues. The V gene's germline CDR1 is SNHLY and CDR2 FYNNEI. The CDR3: CASRDRGNTEAFF. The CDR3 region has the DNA TGTGCCAGCAGGGACAGGGGGAACACTGAAGCTTTCTTT.

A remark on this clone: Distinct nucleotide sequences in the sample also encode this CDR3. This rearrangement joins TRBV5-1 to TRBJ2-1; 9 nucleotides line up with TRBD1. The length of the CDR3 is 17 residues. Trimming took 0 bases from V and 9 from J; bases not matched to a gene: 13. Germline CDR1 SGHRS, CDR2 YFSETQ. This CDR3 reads CASSLGPGQGVYGEQFF. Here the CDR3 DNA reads TGCGCCAGCAGCTTGGGACCGGGACAGGGAGTCTACGGTGAGCAGTTCTTC.

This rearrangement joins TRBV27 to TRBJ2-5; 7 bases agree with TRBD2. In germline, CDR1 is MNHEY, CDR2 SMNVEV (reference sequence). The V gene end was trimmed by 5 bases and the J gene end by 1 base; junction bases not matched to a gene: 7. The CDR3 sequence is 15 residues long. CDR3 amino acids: CASSPLLAVQETQYF. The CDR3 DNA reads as TGTGCCAGCAGTCCTCTCCTAGCGGTCCAAGAGACCCAGTACTTC.

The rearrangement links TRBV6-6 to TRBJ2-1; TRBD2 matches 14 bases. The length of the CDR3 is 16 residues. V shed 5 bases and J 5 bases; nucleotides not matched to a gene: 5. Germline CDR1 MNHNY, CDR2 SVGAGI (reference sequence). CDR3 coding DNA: TGTGCCAGCAGTCAGGGACTAGCGGGAGTAAACAATGAGCAGTTCTTC. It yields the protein CASSQGLAGVNNEQFF.

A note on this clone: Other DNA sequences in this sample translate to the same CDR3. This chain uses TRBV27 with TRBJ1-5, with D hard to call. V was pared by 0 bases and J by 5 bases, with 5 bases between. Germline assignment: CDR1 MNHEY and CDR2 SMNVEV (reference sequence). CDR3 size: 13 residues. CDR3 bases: TGTGCCAGCAGTTTATCCCTTTATCAGCCCCAGCATTTT. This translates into CASSLSLYQPQHF.

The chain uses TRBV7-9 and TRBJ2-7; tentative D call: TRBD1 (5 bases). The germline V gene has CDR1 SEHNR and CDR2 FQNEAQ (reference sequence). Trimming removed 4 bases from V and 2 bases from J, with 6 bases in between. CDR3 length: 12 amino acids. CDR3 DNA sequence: TGTGCCAGCAGCTCGGACACCTACGAGCAGTACTTC. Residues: CASSSDTYEQYF.

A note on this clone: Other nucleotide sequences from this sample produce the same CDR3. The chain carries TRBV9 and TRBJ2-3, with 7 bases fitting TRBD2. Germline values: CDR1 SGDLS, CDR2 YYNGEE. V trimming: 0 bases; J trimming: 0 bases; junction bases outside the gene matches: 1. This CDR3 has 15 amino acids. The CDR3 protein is CASSVGGSSTDTQYF. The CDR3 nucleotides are TGTGCCAGCAGCGTAGGCGGGAGTAGCACAGATACGCAGTATTTT.

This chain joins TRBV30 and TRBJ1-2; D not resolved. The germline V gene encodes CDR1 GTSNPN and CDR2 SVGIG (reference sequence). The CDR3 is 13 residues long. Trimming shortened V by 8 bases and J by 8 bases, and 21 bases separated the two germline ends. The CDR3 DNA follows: TGTGCCGGTACCCAGCTCGGGCCTGGAGGCTACACCTTC. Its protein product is CAGTQLGPGGYTF.

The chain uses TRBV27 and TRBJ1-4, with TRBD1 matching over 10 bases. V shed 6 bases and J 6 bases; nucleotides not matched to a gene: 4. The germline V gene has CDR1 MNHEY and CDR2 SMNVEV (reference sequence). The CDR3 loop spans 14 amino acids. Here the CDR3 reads CASRTGQGYEKLFF. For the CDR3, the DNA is TGTGCCAGCAGAACGGGACAGGGGTATGAAAAACTGTTTTTT.